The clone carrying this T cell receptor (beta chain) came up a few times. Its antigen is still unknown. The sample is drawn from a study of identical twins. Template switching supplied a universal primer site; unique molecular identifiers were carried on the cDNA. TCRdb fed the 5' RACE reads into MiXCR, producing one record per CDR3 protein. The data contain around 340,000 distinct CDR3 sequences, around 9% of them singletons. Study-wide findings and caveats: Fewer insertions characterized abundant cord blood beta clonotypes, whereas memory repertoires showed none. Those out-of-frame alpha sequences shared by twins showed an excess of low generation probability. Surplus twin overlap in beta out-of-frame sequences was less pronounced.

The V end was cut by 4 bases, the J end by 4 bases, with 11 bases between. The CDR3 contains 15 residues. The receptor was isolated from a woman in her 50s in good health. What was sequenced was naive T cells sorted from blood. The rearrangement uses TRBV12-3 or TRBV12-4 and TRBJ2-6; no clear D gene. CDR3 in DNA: TGTGCCAGCAGTTATACTGCGATCGGGGCCAACGTCCTGACTTTC. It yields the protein CASSYTAIGANVLTF.